This entry features one TCR beta chain sequence. Its antigen is still unknown. Sample-barcoded 5' priming and a J-beta primer mix drove a second PCR of roughly 7 to 11 cycles. TCRdb redid the calling of the 5' RACE reads with MiXCR, one entry per CDR3 protein. The sample yields 700,000 to 800,000 distinct CDR3 sequences, roughly 45% seen once. This specimen belongs to a study of blood T cells in healthy people across ages. Findings and limits, study-wide: More naive CD4+ cells and higher diversity were found in long-lived than in aged donors.

Total RNA amounts of at least 6 micrograms were extracted per sample. The sequencing sample was made of blood. This sequence was found in a woman between 55 and 75 years old in good health.

The CDR3 protein is CSARDNSGRANEQFF. In DNA, the CDR3 is TGCAGTGCTAGAGATAATAGCGGGAGGGCCAATGAGCAGTTCTTC. The V and J genes are TRBV20-1 and TRBJ2-1; 11 bases align to TRBD2. CDR3 length: 15 residues. Germline values: CDR1 DFQATT, CDR2 SNEGSKA (reference sequence). V lost 0 bases to trimming and J lost 6 bases; unmatched junction nucleotides: 4.